This T cell receptor beta chain was identified in a study of long-term antiretroviral therapy in people with HIV (dated by TCRdb to between 2020 and 2023). General notes on the study: The earliest samples were collected approximately a decade before the 2015 WHO recommendation for immediate ART, a period when ART was typically delayed until CD4 counts fell. Whether ART initiation and durable HIV suppression were associated with changes in peripheral blood TRB repertoire composition and diversity was tested in a retrospective serial study. A total of about 200 cryopreserved PBMC samples were contributed to the cohort by 30 adults with confirmed HIV infection, with samples collected serially over a mean of about 6 years (range 1-12). Of the roughly 30 participants with HIV, about a dozen were female. No cross-contamination during QIAcube processing was seen in test extractions of a monoclonal T-cell line run alongside 33 polyclonal samples. The full study reports these points: A significant increase in TRB diversity was found to be associated with ART initiation, although TRB diversity was observed to remain significantly below that of transplant donor controls even after long-term ART. CDR3 length ranges in HIV repertoires were narrower than in controls, and network structure suggested an antigen-experienced repertoire with only a slight naive shift after ART. At every time point, the repertoire was dominated by expanded TRB clones first identified before ART initiation, although this dominance fluctuated and, in many PLHIV, declined after ART. The samples were dated from about 2004 to 2018, and the ART regimens that were used may be less effective than current ART regimens. No data were available on ART adherence, viral resistance or therapy changes, limiting inferences about post-ART repertoire changes. Because cell numbers in pre-ART samples were limited, unsorted PBMC were profiled instead of sorted CD4+ and CD8+ T cells. Limited PBMC availability meant only the TCR beta chain was sequenced, without alpha chain pairing.

The immunoSEQ hsTCRB v3.0 assay was used at survey level resolution for TRB variable region sequencing. TRB sequencing targeted a depth of about 35,000-55,000 T-cell genomes per sample. Pooled TRB libraries were sequenced on an Illumina MiSeq with a v3 150-cycle kit. As for the original processing: Analysis of repertoires was carried out in R inside a reproducible Nextflow workflow spanning QC, data transformation and analysis. LymphoSeq2, an R package for exploring AIRR-Seq data, was used to implement custom analyses. A handful of samples that yielded fewer than 5000 total TRB sequences were excluded, so that under 200 HIV repertoires were analyzed. Among the 180 to 200 retained HIV repertoires, about 57 were collected before ART initiation and fewer than 150 were collected after ART initiation. Repertoires were downsampled to 5000 TRB nucleotide sequences, and summary statistics were averaged over 100 downsampling iterations. TRB sequences were retained for analysis only if CDR3 regions of at least seven amino acids were present. Diversity was measured with a Shannon entropy-derived clonality score and the Gini coefficient. In the repertoire networks, any two of the top 5000 CDR3 amino acid sequences were connected whenever the two sequences differed by an edit distance of one. GLIPH2 predicted antigen specificity groups and MHC restriction for TRB CDR3 amino acid sequences. To flag known CMV, EBV, HIV or tissue antigen associations, CDR3 amino acid sequences were matched against VDJdb and McPAS-TCR. Pre-ART, post-ART and control groups were compared with Wilcoxon signed-rank tests and Holm-Bonferroni correction. In TCRdb, the immuneACCESS table is reduced to in-frame sequences with V and J assigned. These tables do not hold every clone; where another copy was compared, an unresolved V gene accounts for under half, and the others remain unexplained. V and J calls and clone size are as listed in that table; D and trimming were resolved from the DNA. This sample lists about 43,000 clones; approximately 86% were detected once. Together, the top ten hold around 5.4% of the sample.

Inclusion was restricted to participants for whom at least one PBMC sample before ART initiation and at least two post-ART samples were available. All participants with HIV were treated in the United States of America. Before DNA extraction, cryopreserved samples of about 0.9-11 million PBMC were thawed and then washed. At the time of the earliest PBMC sample, participants with HIV were aged between about 23 and 54 years. Each participant contributed PBMC samples from 1-4 timepoints before ART initiation and 2-8 timepoints after ART initiation, with a median of 7 samples. Serial HIV viral load, CD4+ T-cell count, ART history and demographic data were obtained for every participant. A Qiagen kit on a QIAcube was used to extract genomic DNA from unsorted PBMC, with samples processed in batches of 12. Turning to this clone: The antigen it recognizes is unknown. The record has no base qualities; no much larger clone is one base away.

The TCR sequence derives from a woman aged 45 to 65 with HIV. This material consisted of unsorted PBMCs, taken 0.1 years before starting antiretroviral therapy.

The nucleotides are TGTGCCAGCACCCCACCCGCCGGTCACAAGGGGGGTCAAGAGACCCAGTACTTC. It is translated as CASTPPAGHKGGQETQYF. The V and J segments used are TRBV7-9 and TRBJ2-5; the D gene could be either TRBD1 or TRBD2, each agreeing at 6 bases. CDR1 and CDR2 are drawn from the germline V gene (reference sequence): SEHNR, FQNEAQ. Cut back by 7 bases and 2 bases, the V and J ends lie 26 bases apart. From its cysteine to its phenylalanine, the CDR3 spans 18 amino acids. This entry keeps only the CDR3 DNA: 54 bases, framed from base 1.